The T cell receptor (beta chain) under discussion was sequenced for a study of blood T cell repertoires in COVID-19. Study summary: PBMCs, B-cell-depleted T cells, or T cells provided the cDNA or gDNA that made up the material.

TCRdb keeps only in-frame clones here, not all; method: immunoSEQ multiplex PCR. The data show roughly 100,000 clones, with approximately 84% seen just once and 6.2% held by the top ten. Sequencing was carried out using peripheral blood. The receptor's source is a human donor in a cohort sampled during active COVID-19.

The CDR3 spells CASSRGGENTGELFF. CDR3 DNA: TGCGCCAGCAGTCGCGGGGGAGAGAACACCGGGGAGCTGTTTTTT. The chain joins TRBV5-1 to TRBJ2-2; 7 nucleotides line up with TRBD2. Looked up from germline, CDR1 is SGHRS and CDR2 is YFSETQ. This CDR3 has 15 residues. V gave up 5 bases and J gave up 1 base; unmatched junction bases: 5. Supplemented by reference TRBV5-1 and TRBJ2-2, the full variable domain reads KAGVTQTPRYLIKTRGQQVTLSCSPISGHRSVSWYQQTPGQGLQFLFEYFSETQRNKGNFPGRFSGRQFSNSRSEMNVSTLELGDSALYLCASSRGGENTGELFFGEGSRLTVL.